This T cell receptor beta chain stems from a study of blood T cell repertoires in COVID-19 (dated by TCRdb to 2019 to 2021). As for the study more broadly: Collaborator samples came from the United States, Italy and Spain and covered acute and convalescent phases of COVID-19. The repertoires were released in a freely available public database intended as a resource for research on the immune response to SARS-CoV-2. The sample metadata nearly always contained a de-identified subject ID, COVID-19 status, age in years and sex. Where HLA class I and class II types were available, the types were taken from metadata supplied by the sample provider, not from assay-based typing. Samples came from the ongoing ImmuneRACE study (first 160 participants) plus 1,254 subjects from 6 global collaborators. The material from the prospective study consisted of cDNA or gDNA derived from T cells, B-cell-depleted T cells, or PBMCs. Deeply sampled blood TCRbeta repertoires from subjects exposed to, actively infected with, or recovered from COVID-19 were included in the dataset.

CDR1 and CDR2 are read off the germline V gene as SNHLY and FYNNEI. There are 16 amino acids in the CDR3, from cysteine to phenylalanine inclusive. The read is trimmed to its CDR3 DNA, 48 bases read in frame from base 1. The immunoSEQ Assay, a bias-controlled multiplex PCR, was used to amplify TCRbeta CDR3 regions from genomic DNA. Concerning the study's data processing: The number of nucleated cells in each sample was estimated from the amplification of reference gene primers within the assay. Sequence reads were collapsed and filtered to measure the absolute abundance of every unique TCRbeta CDR3 rearrangement. For each sample, productive Simpson clonality was calculated by taking the square root of Simpson's diversity index across productive rearrangements. This immuneACCESS table, as held by TCRdb, lists in-frame sequences with V and J called but not all clones. Of the missing ones, under half trace to an unresolved V gene in checked studies; the others have no known cause. The V and J calls and clone size are taken from that table; D and trimming were inferred from the DNA. The table for this sample lists around 160,000 clones; more than 80% of them were counted only once. About a tenth of the sample belongs to the ten largest clones.

The collaborating institutions used their own protocols to collect whole blood in K2EDTA tubes. For TCRbeta analysis, collaborators shipped samples as frozen whole blood, isolated PBMCs, or DNA extracted from either of those sample types. Remarks on this clone: The clone's antigen remains unknown. The record has no base qualities; no much larger clone is one base away.

The full study reports these points: Clinical and demographic metadata were provided uncurated, with the amount varying by source and participant.

The chain was built from TRBV2 and TRBJ2-2, with TRBD1 matching 7 junction bases. The receptor was derived from a human donor in a cohort sampled during active COVID-19. The material sequenced was peripheral blood. The CDR3: CAPPINGTANTGELFF. The sequenced DNA: TGTGCTCCACCCATTAATGGGACAGCAAACACCGGGGAGCTGTTTTTT.